This T cell receptor beta chain was found in a study of shared T cell receptors in the human thymus. Clones were read by immunoSEQ multiplex PCR, and TCRdb kept only the in-frame ones, dropping some. The profile covers fewer than 700,000 clones, with around nine tenths appearing a single time and about 0.01% taken by the ten largest. The CDR3 runs 18 residues. The V gene lost 6 bases and the J gene lost 0 bases, with 24 bases spanning the gap. Germline V gene sequence: CDR1 SEHNR, CDR2 FQNEAQ (reference sequence). In addition, the sample was reused for a study of human thymus T cells. This second study says: During corrective heart surgery, resections were taken, and the thymus tissue came from them. What related research reported was that thymic repertoires overlapped highly among unrelated individuals.

The TCR sequence derives from a boy under two years old with a congenital heart defect. The sequencing input was thymocytes. The rearrangement uses TRBV7-9 and TRBJ2-7; D is undetermined. CDR3 nucleotides: TGTGCCAGCAGTCCCTACGATAGTAGGCGCCGGAGCTCCTACGAGCAGTACTTC. Its translation: CASSPYDSRRRSSYEQYF. Full variable domain (missing parts from reference TRBV7-9 and TRBJ2-7): DTGVSQNPRHKITKRGQNVTFRCDPISEHNRLYWYRQTLGQGPEFLTYFQNEAQLEKSRLLSDRFSAERPKGSFSTLEIQRTEQGDSAMYLCASSPYDSRRRSSYEQYFGPGTRLTVT.